A single sample is the source of the 5 T cell receptor beta chains below, sequenced in a study of shared clonotypes between healthy human individuals. Repertoires were generated with immunoSEQ multiplex PCR, while TCRdb's copy carries only in-frame clones and drops some. The data hold roughly 1.5 million clones, with approximately 98% observed a single time. What was sequenced was naive CD4+ T cells sorted from blood. The subset: CD45RA+ positively selected. These receptors were taken from a man aged 30 to 39 in good health.

A note on this clone: Other DNA sequences in the sample encode the same CDR3. The rearrangement links TRBV27 to TRBJ2-7, with TRBD1 matching over 8 bases. The germline V gene has CDR1 MNHEY and CDR2 SMNVEV (reference sequence). The CDR3 spans 13 residues. The V segment lost 6 bases and the J segment 4 bases; nucleotides outside the gene matches: 5. The CDR3 spells CASSGQGLYEQYF. In nucleotides, the CDR3 is TGTGCCAGCAGCGGACAGGGCTTGTACGAGCAGTACTTC.

J is TRBJ2-2 and V is TRBV5-1; D may be TRBD1 (6 bases). This CDR3 spans 16 amino acids. The germline V gene has CDR1 SGHRS and CDR2 YFSETQ. Deletions cut 2 bases from V and 5 bases from J, with 16 bases between. The CDR3 nucleotides read TGCGCCAGCAGCTTCGTTCCAGGGGCGCAAACCGGGGAGCTGTTTTTT. Translating it yields CASSFVPGAQTGELFF.

As regards this clone: This sample includes further DNA sequences coding for the same CDR3. The CDR3 sequence: CASSPGVQETQYF. The CDR3 bases are TGTGCCAGCAGCCCCGGGGTTCAAGAGACCCAGTACTTC. J is TRBJ2-5 and V is TRBV11-2; D possibly corresponds to TRBD2 (5 bases). The CDR3 covers 13 residues. Per germline, CDR1 SGHAT and CDR2 FQNNGV. V was clipped by 5 bases and J by 2 bases, with 9 bases between them.

This sequence joins TRBV25-1 and TRBJ2-1; 13 bases match TRBD2. The CDR3 length is 15 residues. Germline V gene data show CDR1 as MGHDK and CDR2 as SYGVNS. V lost 3 bases, J lost 9 bases, and 5 bases stayed unmatched. The CDR3 spells CASSDTSGRAGEQFF. CDR3 coding DNA: TGTGCCAGCAGTGACACTAGCGGGAGGGCCGGTGAGCAGTTCTTC.

The gene calls are TRBV5-1 and TRBJ1-1, with 11 bases aligning to TRBD1. Looked up from germline, CDR1 is SGHRS and CDR2 is YFSETQ. This CDR3 spans 15 amino acids. Germline trimming cut 0 bases from V and 7 bases from J; bases unmatched to any gene: 5. The CDR3 sequence is CASSLVGTGGNEAFF. CDR3 bases: TGCGCCAGCAGCTTGGTGGGGACAGGGGGTAATGAAGCTTTCTTT.